This T cell receptor (beta chain) was retrieved from a study of blood T cell repertoires in COVID-19. As for the study in general: The origin of the acute and convalescent COVID-19 samples was the United States, Italy and Spain. Nucleic acid was either cDNA or gDNA, and it came from T cells, B-cell-depleted T cells, or PBMCs.

Original analysis: Estimation of nucleated cell counts relied on the amplification of reference gene primers. TCRdb keeps only in-frame clones here, not all; method: immunoSEQ multiplex PCR. V, J and clone size are taken as reported in that table, and D and trimming were inferred from the DNA itself. The sample has approximately 340,000 clones; around 82% are singletons. The CDR3 is made up of 12 amino acids. The V gene's germline CDR1 is SGHTA and CDR2 FQGNSA. Trimming cost V 3 bases and J 5 bases, with 7 bases left between them. This TCR was recovered from a man aged 25 to 45 with active or convalescent COVID-19. The source material was peripheral blood. The rearrangement uses TRBV7-2 and TRBJ1-2, with D unresolved. The CDR3 spells CASSFPGYGYTF. The DNA of the CDR3 is TGTGCCAGCAGCTTTCCAGGATATGGCTACACCTTC.